The rows below give T cell receptor beta chains drawn from one sample of a study of T cell responses to AZD1222 COVID-19 vaccine. TCRdb keeps only in-frame clones here, not all; method: immunoSEQ multiplex PCR. Among some 180,000 clones listed, around 90% were seen once. The material sequenced was peripheral blood, taken 28 days after the second AZD1222 dose. These receptors originate from an adult who received the AZD1222 COVID-19 vaccine. Each CDR3 is given with its conserved first and last residue.

J gene | V gene | CDR3 protein
TRBJ1-2 | TRBV2 | CASSARDRLGGYTF
TRBJ2-1 | TRBV15 | CATSRSGTQLLDEQFF
TRBJ2-1 | TRBV19 | CASSIARGVEQFF
TRBJ2-4 | TRBV6-6 | CASSRATPLSLLAKNIQYF
TRBJ2-7 | TRBV4-2 | CASSLESGTGVGYEQYF
TRBJ1-1 | TRBV12-3/TRBV12-4 | CASTRDQGEAFF
TRBJ1-4 | TRBV19 | CASTSSKANEKLFF
TRBJ1-1 | TRBV5-1 | CASGQKDNTEAFF
TRBJ1-2 | TRBV10-3 | CAIKGQGASDYGYTF
TRBJ1-2 | TRBV7-3 | CASSLTRAGNYGYTF
TRBJ1-1 | TRBV11-2 | CASSGVGGGTEAFF
TRBJ2-1 | TRBV4-3 | CASSQDYGGTGGYNEQFF
TRBJ2-7 | TRBV23-1 | CASSQSNVSRKVPYEQYF
TRBJ1-1 | TRBV15 | CATSIPGTGGEAFF
TRBJ2-6 | TRBV11-2 | CASSSVGRGTSAGANVLTF
TRBJ2-3 | TRBV20-1 | CSASPVAGSTDTQYF
TRBJ1-5 | TRBV4-2 | CASSQLLDQPQHF
TRBJ2-5 | TRBV11-2 | CASSLAGTETQYF
TRBJ1-2 | TRBV29-1 | CSVEVTVSGYGYTF
TRBJ1-5 | TRBV28 | CASRFTTSRPYSNQPQHF
TRBJ1-1 | TRBV18 | CASSPTYGGGNTEAFF
TRBJ2-1 | TRBV5-4 | CASSLELAGGEQFF
TRBJ2-7 | TRBV19 | CASTSGQGVDEQYF
TRBJ1-1 | TRBV7-2 | CASSLDMNTEAFF
TRBJ2-3 | TRBV19 | CASRKGGGSTDTQYF
TRBJ1-1 | TRBV5-6 | CASSLEWGGVTEAFF
TRBJ2-1 | TRBV2 | CASSAGRLYNEQFF
TRBJ2-7 | TRBV19 | CASGHRLGYEQYF
TRBJ2-1 | TRBV7-2 | CASSSFNPGPAGVGEQFF
TRBJ1-1 | TRBV18 | CASSPGGGWGTEAFF
TRBJ1-5 | TRBV5-6 | CASSLRVRQSNQPQHF
TRBJ2-5 | TRBV25-1 | CASSESGGATQETQYF
TRBJ2-7 | TRBV7-2 | CASSTRLAGAYEQYF
TRBJ2-1 | TRBV6-5 | CASSTYNEQFF
TRBJ2-7 | TRBV20-1 | CSASRNVAGGSSYYEQYF
TRBJ2-4 | TRBV5-4 | CASSNLAGATNIQYF
TRBJ1-2 | TRBV12-3/TRBV12-4 | CASSQLAANGYTF
TRBJ2-7 | TRBV5-1 | CASSLETGGAYEQYF
TRBJ2-7 | TRBV9 | CASSVDGRGFDEQYF
TRBJ1-6 | TRBV3-1/TRBV3-2 | CASSQVGQAYNSPLHF
TRBJ2-5 | TRBV4-2 | CASSPGSDPETQYF
TRBJ2-6 | TRBV4-3 | CASSQYLTSGEGGGANVLTF
TRBJ2-4 | TRBV5-4 | CASSLLPRTGDLAKNIQYF